These T cell receptor beta chains were read from a single sample in a study of blood T cell repertoires in COVID-19. The table came from immunoSEQ multiplex PCR; TCRdb's copy has only in-frame clones and leaves some out. The sample has about 380,000 clones; 88% are singletons. Sequenced input: PBMCs or T cells enriched from blood (not recorded which). These receptors all stem from a woman younger than 30 who had recovered from COVID-19. Both conserved end residues are part of each CDR3. D genes are given only for firm matches.

d_call,v_call,j_call,cdr3_aa
TRBD1,TRBV10-3,TRBJ1-2,CAISQDRGRGYTF
TRBD1,TRBV7-9,TRBJ1-2,CASSLKGYGTGDYGYTF
TRBD1,TRBV7-2,TRBJ2-5,CASEGTGYQETQYF
NA,TRBV2,TRBJ1-4,CASRSEDEKLFF
NA,TRBV6-5,TRBJ1-2,CASSSQGMGGYTF
TRBD1,TRBV19,TRBJ2-2,CASRRVQGAGGELFF
TRBD1,TRBV6-5,TRBJ1-2,CASSYSSGTGLTF
TRBD1,TRBV9,TRBJ2-5,CASSVGGSGQFQTQYF
NA,TRBV25-1,TRBJ1-2,CASSETGQRYGYTF
TRBD2,TRBV19,TRBJ2-1,CASSLTSGGADEQFF
NA,TRBV28,TRBJ1-5,CASHLVSQPQHF
NA,TRBV28,TRBJ1-1,CASSGHVNTEAFF
NA,TRBV5-1,TRBJ2-2,CASAGLDTGELFF
NA,TRBV28,TRBJ1-2,CANRWGHPNYGYTF
NA,TRBV7-8,TRBJ1-2,CASSLAGAPNYGYTF
TRBD2,TRBV5-1,TRBJ2-1,CASSAGLAEDNEQFF
NA,TRBV6-5,TRBJ1-2,CASSSGGAPNYGYTF
NA,TRBV3-1/TRBV3-2,TRBJ1-2,CASSPGPRNYGYTF
NA,TRBV20-1,TRBJ2-7,CSGLLSYEQYF